The TCR beta chain under discussion was sequenced for a study of blood T cell repertoires in COVID-19. Overall study context: From the United States, Italy and Spain came samples of acute and convalescent COVID-19. Sample material is recorded as cDNA or gDNA derived from T cells, B-cell-depleted T cells, or PBMCs.

The authors' processing: Reference gene primers were amplified, and this amplification served to estimate nucleated cell counts. Data came from immunoSEQ multiplex PCR; TCRdb stores just in-frame clones and leaves some out. V, J and clone size were drawn from that table, and D and trimming were deduced from the DNA. The table lists over 45,000 clones, roughly 77% of them singletons. This clonotype originated in a human donor with active or convalescent COVID-19. The donor label of this sample is uncertain. Material: peripheral blood.

The CDR3 is CASSLDRGPDGYTF. In DNA, the CDR3 is TGTGCCAGCAGCCTGGACAGGGGGCCAGATGGCTACACCTTC. V is TRBV7-9 and J is TRBJ1-2; 11 bases match TRBD1. Germline V gene data show CDR1 as SEHNR and CDR2 as FQNEAQ (reference sequence). The CDR3 is made up of 14 amino acids. Losses at the gene ends were 5 bases for V and 6 bases for J; bases not matched to a gene: 5.